Shown below are 30 T cell receptor beta chains from a single sample sequenced in a study of blood T cell repertoires in COVID-19. Assay used: immunoSEQ multiplex PCR; TCRdb lists only in-frame clones, some missing. The table includes about 98,000 clones, more than 90% detected once. Material: peripheral blood. These receptor sequences come from a woman aged 50 to 60 with COVID-19, enrolled during active disease.

CDR3 protein: CASSPRTALELFF. The CDR3, as DNA: TGTGCCAGCAGTCCCCGGACAGCGCTAGAACTGTTTTTT. The chain employs TRBV27 and TRBJ1-4; a possible D gene is TRBD1 (6 bases). With 5 bases removed from V and 12 bases from J, the gap between germline ends came to 16 bases. There are 13 residues in the CDR3. Germline-derived CDR1 and CDR2 are MNHEY and SMNVEV (reference sequence).

This chain joins TRBV27 and TRBJ1-5; weak D call: TRBD1 (5 bases). V was shortened by 1 base and J by 1 base, with 11 bases between the two germline ends. CDR3 length: 16 residues. The germline gives CDR1 MNHEY, CDR2 SMNVEV (reference sequence). The CDR3 sequence: CASSLFGGGSNQPQHF. In nucleotides, the CDR3 is TGTGCCAGCAGTTTATTTGGGGGGGGGAGCAATCAGCCCCAGCATTTT.

The CDR3 region is CASSSSGTGYEKLFF. In DNA, the CDR3 is TGTGCCAGCAGTTCCTCCGGGACAGGGTACGAAAAACTGTTTTTT. This chain links TRBV6-6 with TRBJ1-4; TRBD1 aligns across 9 bases. Trimming took 4 bases from V and 8 from J; bases not matched to a gene: 8. Germline V lookup: CDR1 MNHNY, CDR2 SVGAGI (reference sequence). The CDR3 covers 15 residues.

The rearrangement uses TRBV11-3 and TRBJ1-4, with 7 bases fitting TRBD1. The V gene end was trimmed by 5 bases and the J gene end by 0 bases; junction bases not matched to a gene: 3. This CDR3 contains 15 residues. Looked up from germline, CDR1 is SGHNT and CDR2 is YENEEA. CDR3 protein: CASSHRGSTNEKLFF. CDR3 bases: TGTGCCAGCAGCCACAGGGGTTCAACTAATGAAAAACTGTTTTTT.

V usage is TRBV7-8 and J usage is TRBJ1-1, with D maybe TRBD1 (5 bases). V lost 1 base to trimming and J lost 10 bases, with 10 bases between them. The CDR3 loop spans 12 amino acids. Germline values: CDR1 SGHVS, CDR2 FQNEAQ. CDR3 loop: CASSLDAGIAFF. CDR3 in DNA: TGTGCCAGCAGCTTAGATGCAGGGATAGCTTTCTTT.

The chain has TRBV7-2 and TRBJ1-1; 7 nucleotides agree with TRBD1. J lost 7 bases, V lost 3 bases, and 5 bases had no gene match. Germline V gene sequence: CDR1 SGHTA, CDR2 FQGNSA. This CDR3 contains 13 residues. In DNA, the CDR3 is TGTGCCAGCAGCTTCATGACAGGGAATGAAGCTTTCTTT. As protein: CASSFMTGNEAFF.

The chain carries TRBV11-3 and TRBJ1-2, with D hard to call. CDR1 and CDR2 (germline): SGHNT, YENEEA. The CDR3 consists of 12 residues. The V end was cut by 6 bases, the J end by 4 bases, with 9 bases between. The CDR3 DNA is TGTGCCAGCAGTTCCAGGTCCTATGGCTACACCTTC. Its translation: CASSSRSYGYTF.

The chain uses TRBV5-6 and TRBJ2-1; 14 bases fit TRBD2. Germline values: CDR1 SGHDT, CDR2 YYEEEE. The CDR3 length is 18 residues. J was trimmed by 4 bases and V by 4 bases; bases with no gene match: 10. CDR3 protein: CASSPVTSGGARYNEQFF. CDR3 in DNA: TGTGCCAGCAGCCCCGTGACTAGCGGGGGGGCGAGGTACAATGAGCAGTTCTTC.

V is TRBV12-5 and J is TRBJ1-6, with D perhaps TRBD1 (5 bases). Looked up from germline, CDR1 is LGHNT and CDR2 is FRNRAP. Trimming stripped 3 bases from V and 0 bases from J, with 18 bases between. The CDR3 runs 19 residues. In DNA form, the CDR3 reads TGTGCTAGTGGTTTCCGCGTTGGCAGGGATCGCTCCTATAATTCACCCCTCCACTTT. Translated, it gives CASGFRVGRDRSYNSPLHF.

This clone was seen more than once but under ten times. V usage is TRBV29-1 and J usage is TRBJ1-1; D perhaps matches TRBD1 (6 bases). Deletions cut 1 base from V and 5 bases from J, with 17 bases between. Germline V gene lookup returns CDR1 SQVTM and CDR2 ANQGSEA. The CDR3 length is 15 residues. CDR3 amino acids: CSVEGKVYQGTEAFF. The CDR3 DNA sequence: TGCAGCGTTGAAGGTAAAGTATACCAGGGGACTGAAGCTTTCTTT.

The chain has TRBV5-1 and TRBJ1-1, with a weak D call TRBD1 (6 bases). Trimming left V 1 base short and J 0 bases short, with 7 bases between. The length of the CDR3 is 14 residues. Per the germline V gene, CDR1 is SGHRS and CDR2 is YFSETQ. CDR3 amino acids: CASSLTGMNTEAFF. As DNA, the CDR3 is TGCGCCAGCAGCTTGACAGGGATGAACACTGAAGCTTTCTTT.

The J gene is TRBJ2-7, the V gene TRBV4-3; the D gene is possibly TRBD1 (6 bases). The CDR3 has 14 amino acids. CDR1 and CDR2 (germline): LGHNA, YSLEER. V was cut by 0 bases and J by 7 bases, with 13 bases left in between. In nucleotides, the CDR3 is TGCGCCAGCAGCCAAGATAGGACCCAGGGGGAGCAGTACTTC. It translates to CASSQDRTQGEQYF.

This sequence joins TRBV9 and TRBJ1-5; TRBD1 matches 9 bases. The CDR3 spans 15 residues. Germline V gene sequence: CDR1 SGDLS, CDR2 YYNGEE. Trimming took 4 bases from V and 1 from J; bases not matched to a gene: 3. CDR3 bases: TGTGCCAGCAGCCCGACAGGGGGAAGCAATCAGCCCCAGCATTTT. It specifies CASSPTGGSNQPQHF.

V usage is TRBV2 and J usage is TRBJ2-5; D ambiguous. Per germline, CDR1 SNHLY and CDR2 FYNNEI. V lost 4 bases to trimming and J lost 4 bases, with 13 bases between them. This CDR3 comprises 14 residues. The DNA of the CDR3 is TGTGCCAGCAGTGTTGCGCCGGGTTTAGAGACCCAGTACTTC. Amino acid sequence: CASSVAPGLETQYF. The whole variable domain, remainder taken from reference TRBV2 and TRBJ2-5, is EPEVTQTPSHQVTQMGQEVILRCVPISNHLYFYWYRQILGQKVEFLVSFYNNEISEKSEIFDDQFSVERPDGSNFTLKIRSTKLEDSAMYFCASSVAPGLETQYFGPGTRLLVL.

This rearrangement joins TRBV5-1 to TRBJ1-2; maybe TRBD1 (5 bases). The germline V and J ends were trimmed by 4 bases and 7 bases, with 17 bases remaining between them. Germline lookup yields CDR1 SGHRS and CDR2 YFSETQ. The CDR3 covers 14 residues. CDR3 sequence (DNA): TGCGCCAGCAGCCAAAGTCAGGGTGTGGGTGGCTACACCTTC. Translation: CASSQSQGVGGYTF.

The chain recombines TRBV19 with TRBJ1-5; weak D call: TRBD1 (6 bases). V lost 7 bases and J 7 bases, leaving 20 bases between the germline ends. CDR3 length: 15 residues. Germline V gives CDR1 LNHDA, CDR2 SQIVND (reference sequence). CDR3 sequence (DNA): TGTGCCAGTACCGTGAACAGGGATTGGGGCCAGCCCCAGCATTTT. It encodes CASTVNRDWGQPQHF.

This chain links TRBV4-1 with TRBJ1-5; possible D gene TRBD1, 5 bases. The V gene's germline CDR1 is MGHRA and CDR2 YSYEKL. The CDR3 runs 13 residues. V dropped 3 bases and J dropped 3 bases, with 6 bases sitting between them. The CDR3 is CASSHRDNQPQHF. Written as DNA, the CDR3 is TGCGCCAGCAGCCACAGGGACAATCAGCCCCAGCATTTT.

CDR3 in amino acids: CASSEQGGTEAFF. The CDR3 nucleotides are TGTGCCAGCAGTGAACAGGGGGGGACTGAAGCTTTCTTT. This chain uses TRBV11-2 with TRBJ1-1; 8 bases line up with TRBD1. CDR3 length equals 13 residues. Germline V gene data show CDR1 as SGHAT and CDR2 as FQNNGV. Trimming at V came to 6 bases and at J to 5 bases, leaving 5 bases not matched to a gene.

The chain joins TRBV7-9 to TRBJ2-6, with 8 bases lining up with TRBD1. This CDR3 has 17 residues. Germline V CDR1 and CDR2: SEHNR, FQNEAQ (reference sequence). V gave up 2 bases and J gave up 2 bases; unmatched junction bases: 5. The CDR3 sequence: CASSLFSGGAGANVLTF. The CDR3 nucleotides read TGTGCCAGCAGCTTATTTTCAGGGGGCGCTGGGGCCAACGTCCTGACTTTC.

V usage is TRBV3-1 (or the pseudogene TRBV3-2) and J usage is TRBJ1-2; 9 bases are shared with TRBD1. Trimming removed 1 base from V and 1 base from J; junction bases left unmatched: 19. CDR1 LGHDT and CDR2 YNNKEL come from the germline V gene (reference sequence). This CDR3 has 21 residues. CDR3 bases: TGTGCCAGCAGCCAAGGAACAGGGCGGAACAGGGGGCAGTTTATTAACTATGGCTACACCTTC. Translation: CASSQGTGRNRGQFINYGYTF.

This clone was observed once. The V and J genes are TRBV2 and TRBJ2-7; D may be TRBD1 (5 bases). The CDR3 sequence is 12 residues long. CDR1 and CDR2 (germline): SNHLY, FYNNEI. V dropped 4 bases and J dropped 4 bases, with 8 bases sitting between them. The CDR3 region is CASSATVYEQYF. In nucleotides, the CDR3 is TGTGCCAGCAGTGCGACAGTTTACGAGCAGTACTTC.

The chain joins TRBV7-8 to TRBJ1-3, with a possible D match to TRBD1 (6 bases). This CDR3 has 16 amino acids. Trimming pared 5 bases from V and 4 bases from J, leaving 18 bases between. Germline V lookup: CDR1 SGHVS, CDR2 FQNEAQ. The CDR3 sequence: CASSTFLDRPGNTIYF. The CDR3 DNA follows: TGTGCCAGCAGCACATTCCTCGACAGGCCCGGAAACACCATATATTTT.

The V and J genes are TRBV25-1 and TRBJ1-6; 9 positions match TRBD1. The CDR3 length is 15 residues. Looked up from germline, CDR1 is MGHDK and CDR2 is SYGVNS. J was trimmed by 8 bases and V by 3 bases; bases with no gene match: 5. CDR3 in amino acids: CASSERTGVDSPLHF. DNA of the CDR3: TGTGCCAGCAGTGAGAGGACAGGGGTAGATTCACCCCTCCACTTT.

Regarding this clone: At the DNA level, this CDR3 is encoded by other sequences in the same sample as well. This rearrangement joins TRBV5-4 to TRBJ1-5, with D possibly matching TRBD1 (6 bases). V was trimmed by 2 bases and J by 1 base, leaving 7 bases between them. Germline loops: CDR1 SGHNT, CDR2 YYREEE (reference sequence). This CDR3 has 14 residues. CDR3 sequence: CASSLQGSNQPQHF. The CDR3, as DNA: TGTGCCAGCAGCTTACAGGGCAGCAATCAGCCCCAGCATTTT.

V usage is TRBV7-3 and J usage is TRBJ1-1; D might be TRBD1 (6 bases). The germline V gene encodes CDR1 SGHTA and CDR2 FQGTGA. This CDR3 is built from 16 residues. V was pared by 9 bases and J by 0 bases, with 20 bases between. The CDR3 DNA sequence: TGTGCCAGTCAGCCTTATCCGGGACACCTGAACACTGAAGCTTTCTTT. This encodes CASQPYPGHLNTEAFF.

V gene TRBV5-1 combines with J gene TRBJ1-4, with TRBD1 identical over 8 bases. From germline, CDR1 is SGHRS and CDR2 YFSETQ. CDR3 size: 14 residues. V shed 5 bases and J 7 bases; nucleotides not matched to a gene: 7. CDR3 sequence (DNA): TGCGCCAGCAGACCTGGACAGGGTCCTGAAAAACTGTTTTTT. It is translated as CASRPGQGPEKLFF. The full variable domain, completed using reference TRBV5-1 and TRBJ1-4, is KAGVTQTPRYLIKTRGQQVTLSCSPISGHRSVSWYQQTPGQGLQFLFEYFSETQRNKGNFPGRFSGRQFSNSRSEMNVSTLELGDSALYLCASRPGQGPEKLFFGSGTQLSVL.

V usage is TRBV19 and J usage is TRBJ1-5; 9 bases map to TRBD1. Germline CDR1 LNHDA, CDR2 SQIVND (reference sequence). The CDR3 covers 17 residues. The V and J ends lost 4 bases and 1 base, in that order; junction bases with no gene match: 8. The CDR3 DNA is TGTGCCAGTAGTACAAGGCCGGGACAGGGAAGCAATCAGCCCCAGCATTTT. Encoded protein: CASSTRPGQGSNQPQHF.

The gene calls are TRBV4-1 and TRBJ1-1, with D perhaps matching TRBD1 (5 bases). The CDR3 length is 12 residues. Germline CDR1 and CDR2: MGHRA and YSYEKL. Trimming took 1 base from V and 11 from J, leaving 11 bases between them. The CDR3 sequence: CASSQVGQGAFF. The CDR3 DNA follows: TGCGCCAGCAGCCAAGTTGGCCAGGGCGCTTTCTTT.

This chain connects TRBV28 to TRBJ2-5, with 8 positions matching TRBD1. CDR1 MDHEN and CDR2 SYDVKM come from the germline V gene. This CDR3 has 14 amino acids. The trim removed 5 bases at V and 5 bases at J, leaving 7 bases unmatched. CDR3 nucleotide sequence: TGTGCCAGCAGTACCCAGGGGGCCGGGGAGACCCAGTACTTC. Translation: CASSTQGAGETQYF. Filled out from reference TRBV28 and TRBJ2-5, the complete variable domain reads DVKVTQSSRYLVKRTGEKVFLECVQDMDHENMFWYRQDPGLGLRLIYFSYDVKMKEKGDIPEGYSVSREKKERFSLILESASTNQTSMYLCASSTQGAGETQYFGPGTRLLVL.

The CDR3 here is CAMGQGLTGELFF. The CDR3 DNA reads TGTGCCATGGGGCAGGGGCTCACCGGGGAGCTGTTTTTT. J is TRBJ2-2 and V is TRBV2, with D perhaps TRBD1 (6 bases). V dropped 10 bases and J dropped 4 bases, with 13 bases sitting between them. CDR3 length equals 13 residues. Germline loops: CDR1 SNHLY, CDR2 FYNNEI.